This T cell receptor (beta chain) was found in a study of cytomegalovirus exposure and HLA in healthy donors. In its sample, this clone was seen a few times. The antigen remains unidentified. With 60 Vbeta and 13 Jbeta primers, the PCR was carried out. The table came from immunoSEQ multiplex PCR; TCRdb's copy has only in-frame clones and leaves some out. Of 200,000 or so clones in the sample, roughly four fifths were seen once. Overall study findings and caveats: Earlier results showed most TCR beta V segments being productive about 87% or about 30% of the time.

The origin of this receptor is a boy younger than 10 in good health and CMV-seronegative. Specimen: PBMCs.

The CDR3 DNA reads as TGTGCCTGGAGTCCCCTGGGGGGGACGACTAATGAAAAACTGTTTTTT. It yields the protein CAWSPLGGTTNEKLFF. The chain recombines TRBV30 with TRBJ1-4; TRBD1 is a possible D gene (5 bases). The ends were cut back, 2 bases at V and 2 bases at J, with 15 bases in the middle. Per the germline V gene, CDR1 is GTSNPN and CDR2 is SVGIG (reference sequence). There are 16 residues in the CDR3.